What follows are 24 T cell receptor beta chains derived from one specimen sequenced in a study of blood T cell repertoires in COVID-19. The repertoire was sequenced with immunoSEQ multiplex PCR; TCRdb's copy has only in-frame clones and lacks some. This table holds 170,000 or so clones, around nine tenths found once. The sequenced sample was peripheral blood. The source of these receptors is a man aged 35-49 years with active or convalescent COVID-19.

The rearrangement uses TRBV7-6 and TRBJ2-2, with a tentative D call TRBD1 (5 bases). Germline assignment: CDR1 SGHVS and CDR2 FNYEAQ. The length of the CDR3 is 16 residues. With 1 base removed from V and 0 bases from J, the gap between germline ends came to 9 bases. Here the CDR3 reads CASSLEGQTNTGELFF. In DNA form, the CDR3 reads TGTGCCAGCAGCTTAGAGGGGCAGACGAACACCGGGGAGCTGTTTTTT.

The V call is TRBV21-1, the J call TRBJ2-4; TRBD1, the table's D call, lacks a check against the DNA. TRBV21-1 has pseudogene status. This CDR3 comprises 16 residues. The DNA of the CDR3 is TGTGCCAGCAGCGACGGACCGGGACAGGGAGAACACATTCAGTACTTC. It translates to CASSDGPGQGEHIQYF.

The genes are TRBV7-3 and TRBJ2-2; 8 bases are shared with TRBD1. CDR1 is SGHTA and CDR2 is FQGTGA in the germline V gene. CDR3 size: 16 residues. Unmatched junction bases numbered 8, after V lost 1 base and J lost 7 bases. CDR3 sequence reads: CASSLSGQGAGGELFF. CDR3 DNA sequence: TGTGCCAGCAGCTTAAGTGGGCAGGGGGCAGGCGGGGAGCTGTTTTTT. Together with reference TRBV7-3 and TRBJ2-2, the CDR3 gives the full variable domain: GAGVSQTPSNKVTEKGKYVELRCDPISGHTALYWYRQSLGQGPEFLIYFQGTGAADDSGLPNDRFFAVRPEGSVSTLKIQRTERGDSAVYLCASSLSGQGAGGELFFGEGSRLTVL.

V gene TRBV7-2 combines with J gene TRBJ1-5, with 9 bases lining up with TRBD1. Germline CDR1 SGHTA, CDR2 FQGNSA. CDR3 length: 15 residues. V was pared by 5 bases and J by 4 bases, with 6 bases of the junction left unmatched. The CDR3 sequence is CASSAGTGRNQPQHF. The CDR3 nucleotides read TGTGCCAGCAGCGCGGGGACAGGGCGAAATCAGCCCCAGCATTTT.

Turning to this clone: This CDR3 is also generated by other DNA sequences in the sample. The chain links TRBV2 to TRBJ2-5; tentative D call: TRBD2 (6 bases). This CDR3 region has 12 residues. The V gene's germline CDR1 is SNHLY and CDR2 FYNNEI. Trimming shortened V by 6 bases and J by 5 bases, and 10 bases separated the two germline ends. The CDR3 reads CASREGGETQYF. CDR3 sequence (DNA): TGTGCCAGCAGGGAGGGTGGGGAGACCCAGTACTTC.

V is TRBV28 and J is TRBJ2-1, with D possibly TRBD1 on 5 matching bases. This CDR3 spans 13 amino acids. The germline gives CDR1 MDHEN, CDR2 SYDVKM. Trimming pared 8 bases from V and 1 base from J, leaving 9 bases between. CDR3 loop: CASASGSYNEQFF. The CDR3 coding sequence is TGTGCCAGCGCCTCAGGGTCCTACAATGAGCAGTTCTTC.

The CDR3 coding sequence is TGTGCCAGCAGCTTGCAGGGGGTCAGGGATAACATTCAGTACTTC. This gives the protein CASSLQGVRDNIQYF. The gene calls are TRBV11-3 and TRBJ2-4, with TRBD1 matching over 7 bases. This CDR3 region has 15 residues. Germline loops: CDR1 SGHNT, CDR2 YENEEA. Trimming removed 3 bases from V and 7 bases from J; junction bases left unmatched: 9.

CDR3 nucleotide sequence: TGTGCCAGCAGTGAACAGCGGTCCGCCGGGGAGCTGTTTTTT. Its protein is CASSEQRSAGELFF. The chain joins TRBV2 to TRBJ2-2, with D possibly being TRBD2 (5 bases). The CDR3 totals 14 residues. The ends were cut back, 2 bases at V and 6 bases at J, with 10 bases in the middle. Germline CDR1 reads SNHLY; CDR2 reads FYNNEI.

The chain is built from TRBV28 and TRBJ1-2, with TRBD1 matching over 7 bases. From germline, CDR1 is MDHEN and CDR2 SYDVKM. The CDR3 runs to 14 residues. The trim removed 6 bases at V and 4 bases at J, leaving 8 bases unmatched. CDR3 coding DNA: TGTGCCAGCAGATTCTCTACAGGGGCCTATGGCTACACCTTC. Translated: CASRFSTGAYGYTF.

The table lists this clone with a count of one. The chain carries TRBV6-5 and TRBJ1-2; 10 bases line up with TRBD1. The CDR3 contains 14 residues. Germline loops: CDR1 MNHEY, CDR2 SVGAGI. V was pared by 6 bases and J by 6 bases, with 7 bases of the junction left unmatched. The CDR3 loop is CASRRDRGEDGYTF. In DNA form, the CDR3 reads TGTGCCAGCAGAAGGGACAGGGGAGAAGATGGCTACACCTTC.

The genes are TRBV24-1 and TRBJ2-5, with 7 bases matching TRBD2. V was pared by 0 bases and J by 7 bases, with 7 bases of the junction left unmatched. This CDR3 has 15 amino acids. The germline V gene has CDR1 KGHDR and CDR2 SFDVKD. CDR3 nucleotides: TGTGCCACCAGTGATTTGAGCGGGGAACGCGCGACCCAGTACTTC. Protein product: CATSDLSGERATQYF.

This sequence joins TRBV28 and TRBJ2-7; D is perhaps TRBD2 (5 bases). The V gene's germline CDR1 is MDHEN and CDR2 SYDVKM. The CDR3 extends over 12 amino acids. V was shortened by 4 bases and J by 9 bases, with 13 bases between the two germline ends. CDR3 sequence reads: CASSSPGVGQYF. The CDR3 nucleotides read TGTGCCAGCAGTTCCCCCGGGGTCGGGCAGTACTTC.

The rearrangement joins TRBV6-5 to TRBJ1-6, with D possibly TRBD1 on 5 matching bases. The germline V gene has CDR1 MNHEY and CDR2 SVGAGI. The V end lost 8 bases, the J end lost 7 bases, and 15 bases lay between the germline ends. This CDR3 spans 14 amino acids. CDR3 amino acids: CASGEGRLNSPLHF. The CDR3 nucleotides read TGTGCCAGCGGGGAGGGGCGGCTGAATTCACCCCTCCACTTT.

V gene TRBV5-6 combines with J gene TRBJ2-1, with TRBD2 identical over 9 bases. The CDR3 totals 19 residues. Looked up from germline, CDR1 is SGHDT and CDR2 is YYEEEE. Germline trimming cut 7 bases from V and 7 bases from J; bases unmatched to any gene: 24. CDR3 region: CASYDRDSQAGGAGNEQFF. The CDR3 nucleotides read TGTGCCAGCTACGACCGGGACAGCCAAGCGGGGGGCGCGGGGAATGAGCAGTTCTTC.

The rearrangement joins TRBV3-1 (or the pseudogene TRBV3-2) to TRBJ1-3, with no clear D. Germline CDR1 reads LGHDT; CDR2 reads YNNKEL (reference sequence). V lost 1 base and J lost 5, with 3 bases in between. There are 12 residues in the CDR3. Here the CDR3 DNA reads TGTGCCAGCAGCCAAGCCAGAAACACCATATATTTT. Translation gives CASSQARNTIYF.

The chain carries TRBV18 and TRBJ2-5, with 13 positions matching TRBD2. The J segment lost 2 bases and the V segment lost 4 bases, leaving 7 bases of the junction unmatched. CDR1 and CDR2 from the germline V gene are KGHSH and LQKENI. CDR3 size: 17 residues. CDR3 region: CASSRSTSGGTQETQYF. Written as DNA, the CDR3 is TGTGCCAGCTCACGCTCGACTAGCGGGGGGACACAAGAGACCCAGTACTTC. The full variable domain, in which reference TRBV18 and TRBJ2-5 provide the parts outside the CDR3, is NAGVMQNPRHLVRRRGQEARLRCSPMKGHSHVYWYRQLPEEGLKFMVYLQKENIIDESGMPKERFSAEFPKEGPSILRIQQVVRGDSAAYFCASSRSTSGGTQETQYFGPGTRLLVL.

CDR3 sequence reads: CASRGTGGEQFF. The CDR3 nucleotides are TGTGCCAGCAGGGGGACTGGGGGAGAGCAGTTCTTC. The chain recombines TRBV2 with TRBJ2-1; the D gene is possibly TRBD2 (6 bases). Trimming cost V 6 bases and J 10 bases, with 13 bases left between them. CDR3 length equals 12 residues. The germline V gene encodes CDR1 SNHLY and CDR2 FYNNEI.

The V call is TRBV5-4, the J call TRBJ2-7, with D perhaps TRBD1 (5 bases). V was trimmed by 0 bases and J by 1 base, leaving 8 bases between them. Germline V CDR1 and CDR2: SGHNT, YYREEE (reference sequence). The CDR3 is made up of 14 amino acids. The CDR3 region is CASSLGDRSYEQYF. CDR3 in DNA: TGTGCCAGCAGCTTGGGTGACAGATCCTACGAGCAGTACTTC.

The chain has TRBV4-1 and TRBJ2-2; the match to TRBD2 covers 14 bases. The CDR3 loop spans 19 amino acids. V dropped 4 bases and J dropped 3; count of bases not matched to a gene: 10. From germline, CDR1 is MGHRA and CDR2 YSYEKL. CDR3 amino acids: CASSRRGLAGGKDTGELFF. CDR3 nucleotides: TGCGCCAGCAGCCGGCGTGGACTAGCGGGGGGAAAAGACACCGGGGAGCTGTTTTTT.

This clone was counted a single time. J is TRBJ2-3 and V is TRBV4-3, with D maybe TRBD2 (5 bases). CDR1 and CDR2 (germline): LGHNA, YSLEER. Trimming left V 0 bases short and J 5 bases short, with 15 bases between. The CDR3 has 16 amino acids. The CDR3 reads CASSQDQRREGDTQYF. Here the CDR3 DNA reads TGCGCCAGCAGCCAAGATCAGCGGAGAGAGGGAGATACGCAGTATTTT.

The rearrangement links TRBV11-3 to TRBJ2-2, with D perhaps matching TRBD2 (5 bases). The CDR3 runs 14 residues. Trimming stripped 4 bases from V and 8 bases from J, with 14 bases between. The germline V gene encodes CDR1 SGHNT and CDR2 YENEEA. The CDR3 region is CASSSRTVEGELFF. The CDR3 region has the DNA TGTGCCAGCAGCTCCCGGACTGTGGAGGGGGAGCTGTTTTTT.

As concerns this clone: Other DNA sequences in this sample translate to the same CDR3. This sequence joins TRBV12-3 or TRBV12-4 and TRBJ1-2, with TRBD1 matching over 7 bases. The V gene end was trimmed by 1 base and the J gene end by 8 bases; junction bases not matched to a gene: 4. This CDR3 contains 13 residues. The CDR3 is CASSLGTGYGYTF. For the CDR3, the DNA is TGTGCCAGCAGTTTAGGGACAGGCTACGGCTACACCTTC.

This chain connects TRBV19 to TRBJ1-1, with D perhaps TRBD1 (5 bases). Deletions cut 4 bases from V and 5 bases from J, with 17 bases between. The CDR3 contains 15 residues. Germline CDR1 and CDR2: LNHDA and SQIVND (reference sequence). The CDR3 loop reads CASSTPLTAITEAFF. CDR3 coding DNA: TGTGCCAGTAGTACACCTTTGACAGCTATTACTGAAGCTTTCTTT.

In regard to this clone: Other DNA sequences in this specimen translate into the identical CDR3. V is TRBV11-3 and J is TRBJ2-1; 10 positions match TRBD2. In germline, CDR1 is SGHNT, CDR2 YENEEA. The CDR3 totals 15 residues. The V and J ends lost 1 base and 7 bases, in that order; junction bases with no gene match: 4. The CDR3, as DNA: TGTGCCAGCAGCTTAGGTAGCGGGGGGTTTAATGAGCAGTTCTTC. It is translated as CASSLGSGGFNEQFF. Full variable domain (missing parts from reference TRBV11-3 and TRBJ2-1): EAGVVQSPRYKIIEKKQPVAFWCNPISGHNTLYWYLQNLGQGPELLIRYENEEAVDDSQLPKDRFSAERLKGVDSTLKIQPAELGDSAVYLCASSLGSGGFNEQFFGPGTRLTVL.